The table lists the clone carrying this TCR beta chain with a few counts. Its antigen is not known. The entry originates in a study of CD8 T cells in ankylosing spondylitis. Findings and limits, study-wide: Matched synovial fluid from ankylosing spondylitis patients was reported to be enriched for disease-linked clones. What appeared characteristic of ankylosing spondylitis blood was a TCR beta motif of 7 or 8 highly homologous variants.

Making use of molecular barcodes, quantitative 5'-RACE generated TCR beta libraries. TCRdb redid the calling of the 5' RACE reads with MiXCR, one entry per CDR3 protein. The table lists about 220,000 distinct CDR3 sequences, approximately 16% of them singletons. The sequencing sample was made of blood, either unsorted or a sorted T cell fraction (not recorded which). The clonotype originates from a male donor with ankylosing spondylitis.

The CDR3: CASSQGPTGPDSPLHF. The CDR3 bases are TGTGCCAGCAGCCAAGGACCGACAGGCCCGGATTCACCCCTCCACTTT. The chain joins TRBV14 to TRBJ1-6, with D perhaps TRBD1 (6 bases). The V gene lost 1 base and the J gene lost 8 bases, with 15 bases spanning the gap. Germline CDR1 SGHDN, CDR2 FVKESK. This CDR3 has 16 amino acids.